The clone carrying this TCR beta chain was observed a few times. Its antigen is not identified. This CDR3 region has 14 residues. Germline values: CDR1 WNHNN, CDR2 SYGVQD (reference sequence). V trimming: 5 bases; J trimming: 6 bases; junction bases outside the gene matches: 9. An Oncomine TCR Beta short-read assay was used to sequence the DNA from cultured CD4+ T cells. TCRdb recomputed calls from the PCR reads with MiXCR, one row per CDR3 protein. The data show 20,000 to 30,000 distinct CDR3 sequences, roughly 68% seen once. The data derive from a study of vaccination and CD4 T cells after COVID-19. Described treatment: approximately nine-day PBMC culture with coronavirus spike peptide pools or control peptides (ViraFEST assay).

The sample here was CD4+ T cells from blood, cultured in vitro, taken after SARS-CoV-2 vaccination. The receptor's source is a human donor who received a COVID-19 vaccine. The V and J genes are TRBV10-1 and TRBJ1-2, with TRBD1 identical over 7 bases. CDR3 coding DNA: TGCGCCAGCAGTCCCGACAGGGAGGTGGATGGCTACACCTTC. This codes for CASSPDREVDGYTF.